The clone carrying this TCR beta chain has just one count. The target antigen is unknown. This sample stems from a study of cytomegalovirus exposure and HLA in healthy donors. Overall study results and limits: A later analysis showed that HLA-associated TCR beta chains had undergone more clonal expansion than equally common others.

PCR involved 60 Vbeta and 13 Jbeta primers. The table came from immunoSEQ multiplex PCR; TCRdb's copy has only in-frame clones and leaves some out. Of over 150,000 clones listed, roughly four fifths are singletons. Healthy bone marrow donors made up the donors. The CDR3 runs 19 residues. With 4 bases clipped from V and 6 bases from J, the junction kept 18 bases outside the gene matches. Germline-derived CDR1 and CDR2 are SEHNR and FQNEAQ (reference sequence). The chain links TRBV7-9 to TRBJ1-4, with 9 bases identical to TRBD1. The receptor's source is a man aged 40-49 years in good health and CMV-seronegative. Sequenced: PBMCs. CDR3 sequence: CASSSPRDREIEGYEKLFF. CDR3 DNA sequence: TGTGCCAGCAGCTCCCCCCGGGACAGGGAGATAGAAGGATATGAAAAACTGTTTTTT.